This T cell receptor beta chain was recovered during a study of blood T cell repertoires in COVID-19. Study background: Acute and convalescent COVID-19 specimens originated in the United States, Italy and Spain.

V lost 4 bases and J 2 bases, leaving 20 bases between the germline ends. There are 17 residues in the CDR3. In germline, CDR1 is MNHNS, CDR2 SASEGT. The assay was immunoSEQ multiplex PCR, and TCRdb's table has in-frame clones only and misses some. The sample consists of roughly 49,000 clones, roughly nine tenths of them appearing once. This clonotype originated in a human donor in a cohort sampled during active COVID-19. Sequences were obtained from peripheral blood. The chain links TRBV6-1 to TRBJ1-1; D might be TRBD1 (5 bases). The CDR3 DNA sequence: TGTGCCAGCAGTGCTTGGGGGGGAGGGACCCGTAACACTGAAGCTTTCTTT. Amino acids: CASSAWGGGTRNTEAFF.